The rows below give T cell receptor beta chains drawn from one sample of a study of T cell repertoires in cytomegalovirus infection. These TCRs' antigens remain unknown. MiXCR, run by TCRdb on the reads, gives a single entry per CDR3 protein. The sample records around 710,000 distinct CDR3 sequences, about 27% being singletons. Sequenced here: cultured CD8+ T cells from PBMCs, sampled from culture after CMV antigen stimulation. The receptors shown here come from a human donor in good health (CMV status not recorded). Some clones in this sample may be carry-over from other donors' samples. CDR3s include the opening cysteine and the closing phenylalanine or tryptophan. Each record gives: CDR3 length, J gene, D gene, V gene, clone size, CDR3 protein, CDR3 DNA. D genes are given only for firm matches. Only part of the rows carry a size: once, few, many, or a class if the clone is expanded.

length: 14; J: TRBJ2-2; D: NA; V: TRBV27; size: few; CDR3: CASTRGGNTGELFF; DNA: TGTGCCAGCACCCGGGGAGGGAACACCGGGGAGCTGTTTTTT
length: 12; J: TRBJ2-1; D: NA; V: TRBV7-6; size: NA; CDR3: CASSLRFGEQFF; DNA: TGTGCCAGCAGCTTAAGGTTTGGAGAGCAGTTCTTC
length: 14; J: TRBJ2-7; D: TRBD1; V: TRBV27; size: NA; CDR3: CASSFGQGLYEQYF; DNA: TGTGCCAGCAGTTTTGGACAGGGGCTCTACGAGCAGTACTTC
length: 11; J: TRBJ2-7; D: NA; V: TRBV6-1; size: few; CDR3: CASIGPYEQYF; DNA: TGTGCCAGCATCGGCCCCTACGAGCAGTACTTC
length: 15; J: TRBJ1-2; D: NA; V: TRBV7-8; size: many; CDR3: CASSTRDNRRAGYTF; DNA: TGTGCCAGCAGCACCCGGGACAACCGAAGGGCTGGCTACACCTTC
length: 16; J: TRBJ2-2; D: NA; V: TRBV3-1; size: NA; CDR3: CASSQVSSHPTGELFF; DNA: TGTGCCAGCAGCCAAGTCAGCAGCCACCCGACCGGGGAGCTGTTTTTT
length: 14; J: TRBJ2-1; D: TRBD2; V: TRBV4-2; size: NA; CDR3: CASKELAGYNEQFF; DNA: TGTGCCAGCAAAGAGCTAGCGGGGTACAATGAGCAGTTCTTC
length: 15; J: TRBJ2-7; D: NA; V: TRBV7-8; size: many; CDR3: CASSLELGQSYEQYF; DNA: TGTGCCAGCAGCTTAGAGCTGGGCCAGAGCTACGAGCAGTACTTC
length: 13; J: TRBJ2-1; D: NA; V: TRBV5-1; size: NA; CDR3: CASSPLQGSEQFF; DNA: TGCGCCAGCAGCCCCTTGCAGGGTAGTGAGCAGTTCTTC
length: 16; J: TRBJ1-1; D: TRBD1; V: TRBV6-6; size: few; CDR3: CASSYPLRGRNTEAFF; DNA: TGTGCCAGCAGTTATCCCCTTAGGGGGCGTAACACTGAAGCTTTCTTT
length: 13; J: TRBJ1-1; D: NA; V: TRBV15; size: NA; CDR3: CAAKGFMNTEAFF; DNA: TGTGCCGCGAAAGGGTTCATGAACACTGAAGCTTTCTTT
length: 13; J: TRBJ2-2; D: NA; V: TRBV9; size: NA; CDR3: CASSVGNTGELFF; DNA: TGTGCCAGCAGCGTAGGTAACACCGGGGAGCTGTTTTTT
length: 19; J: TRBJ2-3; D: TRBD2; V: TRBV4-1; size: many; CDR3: CASSQWLAGGPYPTDTQYF; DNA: TGCGCCAGCAGCCAATGGCTGGCGGGGGGCCCTTACCCGACAGATACGCAGTATTTT
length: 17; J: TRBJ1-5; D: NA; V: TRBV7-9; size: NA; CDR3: CASSLALGLNSNQPQHF; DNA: TGTGCCAGCAGCTTAGCGCTGGGACTGAATAGCAATCAGCCCCAGCATTTT
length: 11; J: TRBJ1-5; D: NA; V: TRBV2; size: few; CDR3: CASSTEQPQHF; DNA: TGTGCCAGTTCGACGGAGCAGCCCCAGCATTTT
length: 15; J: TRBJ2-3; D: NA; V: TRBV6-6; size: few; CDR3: CASSYSRVATDTQYF; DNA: TGTGCCAGCAGTTACTCAAGGGTGGCCACAGATACGCAGTATTTT
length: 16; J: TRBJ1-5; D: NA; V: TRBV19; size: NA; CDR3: CASSIRGQNRLQPQHF; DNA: TGTGCCAGTAGTATTCGGGGACAAAATAGGCTTCAGCCCCAGCATTTT
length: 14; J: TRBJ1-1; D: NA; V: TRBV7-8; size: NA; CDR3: CASSVRAVEVEAFF; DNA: TGTGCCAGCAGCGTCCGGGCCGTAGAGGTTGAAGCTTTCTTT
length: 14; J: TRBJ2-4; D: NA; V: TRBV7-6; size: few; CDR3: CASRSTPPEDIQYF; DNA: TGTGCCAGCAGATCGACCCCGCCGGAGGACATTCAGTACTTC
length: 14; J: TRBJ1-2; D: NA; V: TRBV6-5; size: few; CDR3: CASSYPGLIYGYTF; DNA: TGTGCCAGCAGTTACCCCGGACTGATCTATGGCTACACCTTC
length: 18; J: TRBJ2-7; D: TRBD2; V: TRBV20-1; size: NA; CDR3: CSVRVPLAGGLLNYEQYF; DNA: TGCAGTGTGAGGGTCCCCCTAGCGGGGGGGCTACTCAACTACGAGCAGTACTTC
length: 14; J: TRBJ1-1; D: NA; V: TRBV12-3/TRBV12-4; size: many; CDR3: CASSWGEANTEAFF; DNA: TGTGCCAGCAGTTGGGGGGAAGCGAACACTGAAGCTTTCTTT
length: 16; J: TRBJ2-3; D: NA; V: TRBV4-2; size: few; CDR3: CASSQGLDGGSDTQYF; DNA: TGTGCCAGCAGCCAAGGACTAGATGGTGGGTCAGATACGCAGTATTTT
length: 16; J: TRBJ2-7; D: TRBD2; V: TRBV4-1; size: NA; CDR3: CASSPSDGRGVHEQYF; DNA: TGCGCCAGCAGCCCTTCCGACGGACGGGGGGTCCACGAGCAGTACTTC
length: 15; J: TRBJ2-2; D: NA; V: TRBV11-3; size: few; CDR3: CASSLYTSNTGELFF; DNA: TGTGCCAGCAGCTTATACACTAGCAACACCGGGGAGCTGTTTTTT
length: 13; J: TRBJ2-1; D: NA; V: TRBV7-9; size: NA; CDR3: CASSLGNRLEQFF; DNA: TGTGCCAGCAGCCTTGGGAACCGCCTGGAGCAGTTCTTC
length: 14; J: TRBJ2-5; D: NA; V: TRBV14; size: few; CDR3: CASSSYLRGETQYF; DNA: TGTGCCAGCAGCTCGTACCTCAGGGGAGAGACCCAGTACTTC
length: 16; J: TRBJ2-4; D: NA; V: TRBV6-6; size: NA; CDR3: CASSYASYLAKNIQYF; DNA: TGTGCCAGCAGTTACGCCAGCTATCTAGCCAAAAACATTCAGTACTTC
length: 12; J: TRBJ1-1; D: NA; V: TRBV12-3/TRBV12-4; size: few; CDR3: CASSLGRDRAFF; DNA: TGTGCCAGCAGTTTAGGGCGGGACCGGGCTTTCTTT
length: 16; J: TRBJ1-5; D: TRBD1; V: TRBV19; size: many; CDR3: CASSTNRGFGNQPQHF; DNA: TGTGCCAGTAGTACCAACAGGGGGTTTGGCAATCAGCCCCAGCATTTT
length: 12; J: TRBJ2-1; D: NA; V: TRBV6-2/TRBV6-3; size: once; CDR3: CASSPMPNEQFF; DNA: TGTGCCAGCAGCCCGATGCCAAATGAGCAGTTCTTC
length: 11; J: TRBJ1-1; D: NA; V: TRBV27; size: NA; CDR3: CASSSIYEAFF; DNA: TGTGCCAGCAGTTCTATATATGAAGCTTTCTTT
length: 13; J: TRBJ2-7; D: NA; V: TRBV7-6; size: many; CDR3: CASSFTGAYEQYF; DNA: TGTGCCAGCAGTTTTACAGGAGCCTACGAGCAGTACTTC
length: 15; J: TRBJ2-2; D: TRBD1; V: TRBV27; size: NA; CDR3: CASSFVQGVTGELFF; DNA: TGTGCCAGCAGTTTTGTACAGGGGGTAACCGGGGAGCTGTTTTTT
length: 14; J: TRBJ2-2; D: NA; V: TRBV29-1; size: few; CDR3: CSVVTGRVTGELFF; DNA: TGCAGCGTTGTTACGGGCAGGGTCACCGGGGAGCTGTTTTTT
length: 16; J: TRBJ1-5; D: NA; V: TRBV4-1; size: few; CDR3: CASSQEARQGGQPQHF; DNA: TGCGCCAGCAGCCAAGAAGCTCGGCAGGGTGGTCAGCCCCAGCATTTT
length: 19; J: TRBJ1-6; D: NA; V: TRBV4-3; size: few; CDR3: CASSQETRSSSHPDSPLHF; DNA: TGCGCCAGCAGCCAAGAGACCCGGAGTAGCTCCCACCCTGATTCACCCCTCCACTTT
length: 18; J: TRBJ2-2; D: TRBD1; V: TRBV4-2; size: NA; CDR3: CASSQELRGQGLSGELFF; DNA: TGTGCCAGCAGCCAAGAGCTCAGGGGACAGGGATTATCCGGGGAGCTGTTTTTT
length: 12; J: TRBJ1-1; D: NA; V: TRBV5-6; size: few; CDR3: CASSLLETEAFF; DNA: TGTGCCAGCAGCTTGCTAGAAACTGAAGCTTTCTTT
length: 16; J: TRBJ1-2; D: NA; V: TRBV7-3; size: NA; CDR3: CASSRASSSSNYGYTF; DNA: TGTGCCAGCAGCCGAGCCTCATCCAGTTCTAACTATGGCTACACCTTC
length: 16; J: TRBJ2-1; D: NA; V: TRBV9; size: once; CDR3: CASSVGGQPLYNEQFF; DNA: TGTGCCAGCAGCGTAGGTGGACAGCCTCTATACAATGAGCAGTTCTTC
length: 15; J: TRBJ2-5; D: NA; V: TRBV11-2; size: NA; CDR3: CASSTSLGRQETQYF; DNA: TGTGCCAGCAGCACATCCTTAGGGAGGCAAGAGACCCAGTACTTC
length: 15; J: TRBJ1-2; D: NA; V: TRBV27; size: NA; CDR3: CASSPPGGPNYGYTF; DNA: TGTGCCAGCAGTCCCCCCGGCGGACCAAACTATGGCTACACCTTC
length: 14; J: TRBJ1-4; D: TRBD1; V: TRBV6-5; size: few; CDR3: CASSKTGSYEKLFF; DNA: TGTGCCAGCAGTAAGACAGGGTCTTACGAAAAACTGTTTTTT
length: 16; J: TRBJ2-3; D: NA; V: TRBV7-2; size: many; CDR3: CASSLVDEGATDTQYF; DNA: TGTGCCAGCAGCTTAGTAGACGAAGGCGCCACAGATACGCAGTATTTT
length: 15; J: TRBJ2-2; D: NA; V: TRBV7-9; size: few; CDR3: CASSSRDINTGELFF; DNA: TGTGCCAGCAGCTCCCGGGACATCAACACCGGGGAGCTGTTTTTT
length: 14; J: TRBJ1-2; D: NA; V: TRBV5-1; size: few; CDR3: CASRGDTIRDGYTF; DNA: TGCGCCAGCAGGGGGGACACCATTCGGGATGGCTACACCTTC
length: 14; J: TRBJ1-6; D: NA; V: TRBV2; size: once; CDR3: CASSELGVDSPLHF; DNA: TGTGCCAGCAGTGAATTGGGAGTGGATTCACCCCTCCACTTT
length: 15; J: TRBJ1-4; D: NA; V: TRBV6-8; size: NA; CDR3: CASRENEGTNEKLFF; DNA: TGTGCCAGCAGAGAAAACGAGGGAACTAATGAAAAACTGTTTTTT
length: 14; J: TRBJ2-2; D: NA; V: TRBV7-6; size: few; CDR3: CASSLEGEIGELFF; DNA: TGTGCCAGCAGCTTAGAAGGGGAAATCGGGGAGCTGTTTTTT
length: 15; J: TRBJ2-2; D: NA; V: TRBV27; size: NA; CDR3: CASSFGGLNTGELFF; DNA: TGTGCCAGCAGTTTCGGGGGCTTAAACACCGGGGAGCTGTTTTTT
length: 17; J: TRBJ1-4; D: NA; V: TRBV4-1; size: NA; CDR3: CASSQGAGGPLEEKLFF; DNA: TGCGCCAGCAGCCAAGGAGCCGGGGGGCCCCTAGAGGAAAAACTGTTTTTT
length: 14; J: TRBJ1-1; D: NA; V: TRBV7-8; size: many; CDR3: CASSLAKVLSEAFF; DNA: TGTGCCAGCAGCTTAGCCAAGGTCCTGTCTGAAGCTTTCTTT